This TCR beta chain derives from a study of monozygotic twins with inflammatory bowel disease. Whole-study findings and limits: The authors found no support for a single strong IBD-associated signal or clonotype. IBD patients showed reduced TCRbeta diversity (inverse Simpson) versus healthy co-twins.

On this clonotype itself: Its antigen is not identified.

Per sample, reverse transcription was split into eight reactions. TCRdb re-called the 5' RACE reads; one entry per CDR3 protein, DNA not given. This specimen shows fewer than 550,000 distinct CDR3 sequences; the ten leading clones hold around 2.3%. Germline V gives CDR1 KGHDR, CDR2 SFDVKD. The CDR3 length is 14 residues. The chain uses TRBV24-1 and TRBJ2-1. Sequencing was performed on blood. The source is a human donor with ulcerative colitis or Crohn's disease, or a healthy co-twin of an affected twin (not recorded which). The CDR3 region is CATSDYPGYNEQFF.